The rows below give T cell receptor beta chains drawn from one sample of a study of regulatory T cells in long-lasting Graves disease. TCRdb reprocessed the multiplex PCR reads via MiXCR and lists one record per CDR3 protein. The data show roughly 700,000 distinct CDR3 sequences, 30% seen once. The material was peripheral blood mononuclear cells (PBMCs), obtained when the disease was refractory, from a patient treated with antithyroid drugs. The source of these receptors is a female donor with Graves disease. CDR3s include the opening cysteine and the closing phenylalanine or tryptophan. The D gene is left open where the match is weak. Expanded clones are given a class, and other clones once, few, many or no size at all.

v_gene	j_gene	abundance	len	d_gene	CDR3nt	CDR3aa
TRBV20-1	TRBJ1-2	-	14	-	TGCAGTGCTAGAGCGGATGGGCAGAGCTATGGCTACACCTTC	CSARADGQSYGYTF
TRBV7-3	TRBJ2-2	many	16	-	TGTGCCAGCAGCGTACAGGGAGGGGTGAACACCGGGGAGCTGTTTTTT	CASSVQGGVNTGELFF
TRBV6-1	TRBJ1-2	few	21	TRBD1	TGTGCCAGCAGAGAAACTCCTAGAGTTGGGGACAGGGGGCCGAGGAACTATGGCTACACCTTC	CASRETPRVGDRGPRNYGYTF
TRBV2	TRBJ1-2	many	16	TRBD1	TGTGCCAGCAGACCGACAGGGGGCGCTGACCTCTATGGCTACACCTTC	CASRPTGGADLYGYTF
TRBV14	TRBJ2-7	-	13	-	TGTGCCAGCAGCCAAGTTACAACCTACGAGCAGTACTTC	CASSQVTTYEQYF
TRBV20-1	TRBJ2-7	few	12	-	TGCAGTGCTAGTAAACAAACCTACGAGCAGTACTTC	CSASKQTYEQYF
TRBV7-3	TRBJ1-2	few	13	-	TGTGCCAGCAGCTTAACAACAAGGTCCGGCTACACCTTC	CASSLTTRSGYTF
TRBV18	TRBJ2-5	-	16	-	TGTGCCAGCTCACGTACCGGGACGGGGGACCGAGAGACCCAGTACTTC	CASSRTGTGDRETQYF
TRBV6-1	TRBJ2-5	-	14	-	TGTGCCAGCAGTGACGGTGGGGGCCCAGAGACCCAGTACTTC	CASSDGGGPETQYF
TRBV30	TRBJ1-2	-	12	-	TGTGCCTGGAATAGCGTCATCTATGGCTACACCTTC	CAWNSVIYGYTF
TRBV20-1	TRBJ1-1	-	13	TRBD1	TGCAGTGCTGGGACAGGGGGAAGGACTGAAGCTTTCTTT	CSAGTGGRTEAFF
TRBV5-1	TRBJ1-6	few	13	-	TGCGCCAGCAGCTTGAGCATCGGCGAAGCCCTCCACTTT	CASSLSIGEALHF
TRBV6-2/TRBV6-3	TRBJ1-1	-	15	-	TGTGCCAGCAGTTACTCGCAGGGATTGATCACTGAAGCTTTCTTT	CASSYSQGLITEAFF
TRBV20-1	TRBJ2-7	-	17	TRBD2	TGCAGTGCAACCGGGACTAGCGGGAGTGGGATCTCCTACGAGCAGTACTTC	CSATGTSGSGISYEQYF
TRBV12-3/TRBV12-4	TRBJ1-1	-	15	-	TGTGCCAGCAGCCTTAACCCCAGCCTGAACACTGAAGCTTTCTTT	CASSLNPSLNTEAFF
TRBV10-3	TRBJ1-1	few	15	TRBD1	TGTGCCATCAGTGAGTCGGGACAGGTGTTCCCTGAAGCTTTCTTT	CAISESGQVFPEAFF